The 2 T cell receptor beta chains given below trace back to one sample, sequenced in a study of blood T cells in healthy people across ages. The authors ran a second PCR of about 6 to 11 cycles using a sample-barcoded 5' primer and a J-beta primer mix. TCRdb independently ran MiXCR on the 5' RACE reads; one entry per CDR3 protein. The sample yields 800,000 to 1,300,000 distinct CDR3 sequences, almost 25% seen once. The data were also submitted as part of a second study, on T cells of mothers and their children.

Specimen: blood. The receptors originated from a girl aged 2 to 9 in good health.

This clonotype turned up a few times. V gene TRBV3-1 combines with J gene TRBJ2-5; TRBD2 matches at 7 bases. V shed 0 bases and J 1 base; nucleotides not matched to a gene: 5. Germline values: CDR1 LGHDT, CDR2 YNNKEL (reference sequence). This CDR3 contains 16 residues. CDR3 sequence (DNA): TGTGCCAGCAGCCAAGAGTCGCTAGCGGCCCAAGAGACCCAGTACTTC. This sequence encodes CASSQESLAAQETQYF.

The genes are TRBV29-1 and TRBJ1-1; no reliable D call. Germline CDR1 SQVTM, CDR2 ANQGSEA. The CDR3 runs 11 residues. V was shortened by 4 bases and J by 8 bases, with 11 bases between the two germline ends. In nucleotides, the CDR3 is TGCAGCGTTGTCGTCGGGATGGAAGCTTTCTTT. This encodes CSVVVGMEAFF.